This entry concerns a single T cell receptor (beta chain). Its antigen remains unidentified. From germline, CDR1 is LNHDA and CDR2 SQIVND (reference sequence). The ends were cut back, 4 bases at V and 2 bases at J, with 23 bases in the middle. The CDR3 extends over 18 amino acids. These data come from a study of siplizumab effects on memory and regulatory T cells. The table came from immunoSEQ multiplex PCR; TCRdb's copy has only in-frame clones and leaves some out. The sample yields about 120,000 clones, 80% to 95% seen once. General study results and limits: A major contribution to the alloresponse seemed to be made by naive T cells, which seemed more diverse than memory cells. Confirmation was lacking for the suppressive function of proliferating Tregs derived from siplizumab cultures.

The sequence was obtained from a human donor in good health. V and J are TRBV19 and TRBJ2-5, with a weak D call TRBD1 (6 bases). The sample was non-Treg CD4+ T cells sorted from blood. The CDR3 region is CASSRGPRLANMQETQYF. In nucleotides, the CDR3 is TGTGCCAGTAGTAGGGGGCCCCGGCTAGCAAATATGCAAGAGACCCAGTACTTC.